This TCR beta chain originates from a study of OX40 agonist ivuxolimab in advanced cancers. Of note for this clone: Its antigen is as yet unknown.

Assay: immunoSEQ multiplex PCR; the TCRdb copy retains only in-frame clones and omits some. The data contain 65,000 to 90,000 clones, roughly 90% of them singletons. Study-wide results and caveats: CD8+ T cells (on average) carried more expanded clones than CD4+ T cells. At 0.1 to 3.0 mg/kg, CD4+ and CD8+ blood T cells expanded clonally by week 6.

The receptor comes from an adult with an advanced solid tumor such as melanoma, head and neck, liver or kidney cancer. Sequenced here: CD4+ or CD8+ T cells sorted from blood, sampled in a trial of the OX40 agonist ivuxolimab.

Here the CDR3 reads CASSVQGFYEQYF. As DNA, the CDR3 is TGTGCCAGCAGTGTACAAGGGTTTTACGAGCAGTACTTC. The chain joins TRBV25-1 to TRBJ2-7; D uncertain. Trimming took off 4 bases at V and 4 bases at J, with 11 bases between the two ends. CDR1 and CDR2 from the germline V gene are MGHDK and SYGVNS. CDR3 size: 13 residues.